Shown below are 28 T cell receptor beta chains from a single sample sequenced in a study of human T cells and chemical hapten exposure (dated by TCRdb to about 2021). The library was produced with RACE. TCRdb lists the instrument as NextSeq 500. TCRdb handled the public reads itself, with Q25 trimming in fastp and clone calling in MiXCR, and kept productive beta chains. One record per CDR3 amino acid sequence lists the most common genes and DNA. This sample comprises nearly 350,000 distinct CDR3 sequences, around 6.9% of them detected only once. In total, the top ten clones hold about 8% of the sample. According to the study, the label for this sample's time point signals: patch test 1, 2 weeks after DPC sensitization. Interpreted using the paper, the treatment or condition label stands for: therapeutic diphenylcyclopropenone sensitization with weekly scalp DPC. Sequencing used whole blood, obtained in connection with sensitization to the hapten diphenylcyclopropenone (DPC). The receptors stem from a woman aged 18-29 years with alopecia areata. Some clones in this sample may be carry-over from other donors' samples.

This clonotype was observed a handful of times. The chain's CDR3 is CSVAGTDYEQYF. The CDR3 region has the DNA TGCAGCGTTGCCGGGACAGACTACGAGCAGTACTTC. V and J are TRBV29-1 and TRBJ2-7; TRBD1 agrees at 7 bases. V was clipped by 4 bases and J by 3 bases; unmatched bases: 3. CDR3 length equals 12 residues. The V gene's germline CDR1 is SQVTM and CDR2 ANQGSEA.

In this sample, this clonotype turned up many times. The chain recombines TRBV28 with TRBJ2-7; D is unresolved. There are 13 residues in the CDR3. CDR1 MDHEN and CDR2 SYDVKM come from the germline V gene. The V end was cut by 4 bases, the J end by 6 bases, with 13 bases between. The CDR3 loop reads CASSSERWGEQYF. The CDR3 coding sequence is TGTGCCAGCAGTTCGGAGCGTTGGGGCGAGCAGTACTTC.

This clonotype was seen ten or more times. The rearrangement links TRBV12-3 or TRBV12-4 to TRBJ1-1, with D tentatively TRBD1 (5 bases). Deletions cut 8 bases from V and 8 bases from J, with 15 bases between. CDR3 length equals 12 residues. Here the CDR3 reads CASSLTGTEAFF. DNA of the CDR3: TGTGCCAGCTCACTAACCGGGACGGAAGCTTTCTTT.

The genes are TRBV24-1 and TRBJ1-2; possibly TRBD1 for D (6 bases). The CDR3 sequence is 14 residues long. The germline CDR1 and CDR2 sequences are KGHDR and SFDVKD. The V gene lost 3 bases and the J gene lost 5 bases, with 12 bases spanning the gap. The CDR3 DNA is TGTGCCACCAGTGATGACGCTACAGGGTATGGCTACACCTTC. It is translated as CATSDDATGYGYTF.

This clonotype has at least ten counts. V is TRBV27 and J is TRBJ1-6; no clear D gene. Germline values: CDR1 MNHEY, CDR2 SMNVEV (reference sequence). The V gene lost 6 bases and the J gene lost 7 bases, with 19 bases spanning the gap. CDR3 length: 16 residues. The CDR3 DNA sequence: TGTGCCAGCAGCCTCTCGCCTCTCTCGCACAATTCACCCCTCCACTTT. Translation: CASSLSPLSHNSPLHF.

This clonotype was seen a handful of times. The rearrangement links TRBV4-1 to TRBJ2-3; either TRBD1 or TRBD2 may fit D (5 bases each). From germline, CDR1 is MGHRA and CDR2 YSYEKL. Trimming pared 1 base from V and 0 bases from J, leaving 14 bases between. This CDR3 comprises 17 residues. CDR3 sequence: CASSQAPGTPSTDTQYF. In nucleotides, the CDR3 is TGCGCCAGCAGCCAAGCTCCCGGGACCCCGAGCACAGATACGCAGTATTTT.

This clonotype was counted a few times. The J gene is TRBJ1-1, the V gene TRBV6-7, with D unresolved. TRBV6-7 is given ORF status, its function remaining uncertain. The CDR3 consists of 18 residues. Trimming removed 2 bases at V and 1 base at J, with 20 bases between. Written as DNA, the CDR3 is TGTGCCAGCAGTTACCGGATTTTTGAACACCCTTCGAACACTGAAGCTTTCTTT. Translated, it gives CASSYRIFEHPSNTEAFF.

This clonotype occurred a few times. In nucleotides, the CDR3 is TGTGCCAGCAGTTACTCCGGGCAGTTCAATCAGCCCCAGCATTTT. Its translation is CASSYSGQFNQPQHF. V is TRBV6-6 and J is TRBJ1-5; no firm D call. The CDR3 is made up of 15 amino acids. Germline V gives CDR1 MNHNY, CDR2 SVGAGI (reference sequence). V was clipped by 0 bases and J by 3 bases, with 9 bases between them.

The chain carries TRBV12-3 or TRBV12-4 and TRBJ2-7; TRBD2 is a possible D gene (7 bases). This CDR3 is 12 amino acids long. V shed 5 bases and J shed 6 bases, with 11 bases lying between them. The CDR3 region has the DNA TGTGCCAGCAGTGAAAGGGGGGGCGAGCAGTACTTC. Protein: CASSERGGEQYF.

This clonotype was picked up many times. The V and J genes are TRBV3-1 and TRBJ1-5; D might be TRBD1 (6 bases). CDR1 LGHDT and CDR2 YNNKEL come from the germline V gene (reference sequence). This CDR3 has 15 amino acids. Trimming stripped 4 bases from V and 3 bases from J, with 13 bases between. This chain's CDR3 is CASSLGAGDNQPQHF. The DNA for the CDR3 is TGTGCCAGCAGCCTGGGGGCAGGGGACAATCAGCCCCAGCATTTT. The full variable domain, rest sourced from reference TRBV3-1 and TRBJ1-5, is DTAVSQTPKYLVTQMGNDKSIKCEQNLGHDTMYWYKQDSKKFLKIMFSYNNKELIINETVPNRFSPKSPDKAHLNLHINSLELGDSAVYFCASSLGAGDNQPQHFGDGTRLSIL.

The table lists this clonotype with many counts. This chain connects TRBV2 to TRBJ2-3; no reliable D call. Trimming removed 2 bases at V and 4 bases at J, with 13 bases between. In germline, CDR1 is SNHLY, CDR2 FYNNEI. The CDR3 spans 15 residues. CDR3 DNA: TGTGCCAGCAGTGAACGGGCAGATCCAGCAGATACGCAGTATTTT. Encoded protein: CASSERADPADTQYF.

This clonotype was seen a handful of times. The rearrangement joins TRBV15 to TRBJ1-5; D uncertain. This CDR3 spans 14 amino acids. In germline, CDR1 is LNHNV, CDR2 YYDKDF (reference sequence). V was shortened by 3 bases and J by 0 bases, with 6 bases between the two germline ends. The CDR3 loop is CATSRVFSNQPQHF. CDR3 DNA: TGTGCCACCAGCAGGGTTTTTAGCAATCAGCCCCAGCATTTT.

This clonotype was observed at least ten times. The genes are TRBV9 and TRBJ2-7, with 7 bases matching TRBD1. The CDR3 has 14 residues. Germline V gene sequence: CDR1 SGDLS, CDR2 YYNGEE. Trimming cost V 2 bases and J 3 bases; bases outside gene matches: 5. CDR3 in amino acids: CASSVDSGGYEQYF. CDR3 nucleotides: TGTGCCAGCAGCGTGGACTCAGGGGGCTACGAGCAGTACTTC.

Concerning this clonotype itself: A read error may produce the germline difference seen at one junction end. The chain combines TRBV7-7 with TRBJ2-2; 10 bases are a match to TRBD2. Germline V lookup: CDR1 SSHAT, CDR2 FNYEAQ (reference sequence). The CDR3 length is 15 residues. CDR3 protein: CASTGSGGAAGELFF. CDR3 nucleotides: TGTGCTAGCACCGGCAGCGGGGGGGCCGCCGGGGAGCTGTTTTTT.

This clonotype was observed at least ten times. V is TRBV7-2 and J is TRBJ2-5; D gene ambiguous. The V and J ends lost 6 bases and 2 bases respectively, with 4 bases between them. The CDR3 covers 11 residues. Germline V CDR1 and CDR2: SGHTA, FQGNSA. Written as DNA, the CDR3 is TGTGCCAGCAGTCGTCAAGAGACCCAGTACTTC. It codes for CASSRQETQYF.

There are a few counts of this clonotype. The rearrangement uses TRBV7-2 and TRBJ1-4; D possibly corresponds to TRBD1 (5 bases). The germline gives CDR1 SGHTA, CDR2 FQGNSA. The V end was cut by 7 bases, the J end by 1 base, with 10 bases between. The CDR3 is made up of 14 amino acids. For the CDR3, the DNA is TGTGCCAGCAAGGAGGGGCAAACTAATGAAAAACTGTTTTTT. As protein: CASKEGQTNEKLFF.

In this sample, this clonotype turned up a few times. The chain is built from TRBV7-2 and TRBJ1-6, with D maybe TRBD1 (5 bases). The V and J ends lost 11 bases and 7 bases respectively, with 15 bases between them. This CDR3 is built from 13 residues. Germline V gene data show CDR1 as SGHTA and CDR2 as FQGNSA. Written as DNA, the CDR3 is TGTGCCGGTCGGGGACGGGTAAATTCACCCCTCCACTTT. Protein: CAGRGRVNSPLHF.

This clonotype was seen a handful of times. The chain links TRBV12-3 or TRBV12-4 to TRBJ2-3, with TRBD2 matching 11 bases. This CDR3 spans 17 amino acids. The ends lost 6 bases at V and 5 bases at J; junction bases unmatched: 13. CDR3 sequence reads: CASSQKELAGAGDTQYF. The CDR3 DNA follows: TGTGCCAGCAGCCAGAAAGAACTAGCGGGGGCCGGAGATACGCAGTATTTT.

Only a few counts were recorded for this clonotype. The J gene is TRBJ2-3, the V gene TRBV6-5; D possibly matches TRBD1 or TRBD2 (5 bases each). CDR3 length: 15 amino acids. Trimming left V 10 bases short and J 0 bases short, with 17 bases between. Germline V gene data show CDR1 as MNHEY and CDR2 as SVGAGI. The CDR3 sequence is CATAYGASSTDTQYF. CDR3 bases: TGTGCCACAGCATACGGGGCTTCTAGCACAGATACGCAGTATTTT.

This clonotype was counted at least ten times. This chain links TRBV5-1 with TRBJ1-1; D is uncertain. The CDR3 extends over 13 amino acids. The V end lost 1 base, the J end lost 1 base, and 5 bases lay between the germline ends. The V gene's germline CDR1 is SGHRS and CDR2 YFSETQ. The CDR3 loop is CASSLLGNTEAFF. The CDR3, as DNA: TGCGCCAGCAGCTTGTTGGGGAACACTGAAGCTTTCTTT.

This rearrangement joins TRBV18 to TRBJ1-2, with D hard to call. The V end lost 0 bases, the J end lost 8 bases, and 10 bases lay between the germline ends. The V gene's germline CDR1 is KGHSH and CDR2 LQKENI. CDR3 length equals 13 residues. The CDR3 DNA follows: TGTGCCAGCTCACCACCCTTAGGGAGCGGCTACACCTTC. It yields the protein CASSPPLGSGYTF.

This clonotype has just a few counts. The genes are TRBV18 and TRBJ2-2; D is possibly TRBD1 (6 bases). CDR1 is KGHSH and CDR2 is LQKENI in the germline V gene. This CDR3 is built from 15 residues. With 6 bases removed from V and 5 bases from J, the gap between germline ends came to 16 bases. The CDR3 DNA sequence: TGTGCCAGCTCGCCTATGTCTACAGGGACCGGGGAGCTGTTTTTT. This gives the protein CASSPMSTGTGELFF.

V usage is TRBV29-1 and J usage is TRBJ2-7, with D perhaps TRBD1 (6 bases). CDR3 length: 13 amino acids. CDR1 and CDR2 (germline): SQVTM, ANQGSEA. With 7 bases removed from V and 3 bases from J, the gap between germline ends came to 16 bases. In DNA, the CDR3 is TGCAGCGCCGCGGACAGCCCCGGCTACGAGCAGTACTTC. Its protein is CSAADSPGYEQYF.

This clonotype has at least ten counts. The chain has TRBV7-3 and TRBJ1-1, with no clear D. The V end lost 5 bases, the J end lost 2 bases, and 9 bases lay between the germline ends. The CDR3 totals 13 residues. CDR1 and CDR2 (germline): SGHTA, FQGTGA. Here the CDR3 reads CASSEGKNTEAFF. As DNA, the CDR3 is TGTGCCAGCAGCGAGGGCAAAAACACTGAAGCTTTCTTT.

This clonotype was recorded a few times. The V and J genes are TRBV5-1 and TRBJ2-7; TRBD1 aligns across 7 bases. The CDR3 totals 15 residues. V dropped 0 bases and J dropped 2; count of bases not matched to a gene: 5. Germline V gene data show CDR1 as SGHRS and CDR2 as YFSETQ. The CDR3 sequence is CASSLEGQGAYEQYF. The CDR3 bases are TGCGCCAGCAGCTTGGAGGGGCAGGGGGCCTACGAGCAGTACTTC.

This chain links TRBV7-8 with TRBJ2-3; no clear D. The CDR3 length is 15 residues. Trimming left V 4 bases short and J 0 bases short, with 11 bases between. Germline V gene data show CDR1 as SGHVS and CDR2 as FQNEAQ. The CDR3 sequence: CASSSSPDSTDTQYF. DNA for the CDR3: TGTGCCAGCAGCTCCTCTCCCGACAGCACAGATACGCAGTATTTT.

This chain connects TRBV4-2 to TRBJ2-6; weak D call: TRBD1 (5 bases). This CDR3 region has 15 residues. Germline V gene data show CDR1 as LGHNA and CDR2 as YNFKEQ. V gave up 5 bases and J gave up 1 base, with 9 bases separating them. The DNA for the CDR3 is TGTGCCAGCAGCTCCAGGGCATCTGGGGCCAACGTCCTGACTTTC. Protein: CASSSRASGANVLTF.

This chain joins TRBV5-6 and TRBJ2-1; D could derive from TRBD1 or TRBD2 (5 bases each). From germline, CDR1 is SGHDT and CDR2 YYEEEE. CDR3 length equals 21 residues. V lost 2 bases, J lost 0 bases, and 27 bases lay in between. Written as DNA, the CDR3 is TGTGCCAGCAGCTTATCCCGTTACGCGACAGTCGATGAGGGCTCCTACAATGAGCAGTTCTTC. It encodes CASSLSRYATVDEGSYNEQFF.